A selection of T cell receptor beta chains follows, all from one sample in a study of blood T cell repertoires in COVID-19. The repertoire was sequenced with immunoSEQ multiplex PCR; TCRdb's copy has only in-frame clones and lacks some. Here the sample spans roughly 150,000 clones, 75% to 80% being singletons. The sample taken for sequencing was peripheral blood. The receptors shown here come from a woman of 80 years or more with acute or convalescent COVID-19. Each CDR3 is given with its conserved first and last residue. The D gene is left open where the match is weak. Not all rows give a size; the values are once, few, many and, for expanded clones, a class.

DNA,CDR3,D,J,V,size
TGTGCCAGTGCCGGGACAGCGAACACTGAAGCTTTCTTT,CASAGTANTEAFF,TRBD1,TRBJ1-1,TRBV19,few
TGTGCCAGCAGCTTCGGCAGGGGGAACACTGAAGCTTTCTTT,CASSFGRGNTEAFF,.,TRBJ1-1,TRBV7-9,.
TGTGCCAGCAGTGAAATCGTAACGGTCTATGGCTACACCTTC,CASSEIVTVYGYTF,.,TRBJ1-2,TRBV2,.
TGTGCCTGGAGTGTACAGGGACATCAGCCCCAGCATTTT,CAWSVQGHQPQHF,.,TRBJ1-5,TRBV30,few
TGTGCCAGCAGCCAGGGTGGGGTTGGCAATGAGCAGTTCTTC,CASSQGGVGNEQFF,.,TRBJ2-1,TRBV7-2,.
TGTGCCAGCAGCTTACGGCGGGGGGACCGCACCGGGGAGCTGTTTTTT,CASSLRRGDRTGELFF,TRBD2,TRBJ2-2,TRBV11-3,few
TGCGCCAGCAGGGAAACAGGGGGATATGGTTATGGCTACACCTTC,CASRETGGYGYGYTF,TRBD1,TRBJ1-2,TRBV10-2,.
TGTGCCAGTAGTATGGACAGGGTCGGAACTGAAGCTTTCTTT,CASSMDRVGTEAFF,TRBD1,TRBJ1-1,TRBV19,.
TGTGCCAGCAGTCCCTGGACTAGCGGGAGTGAGCAGTACTTC,CASSPWTSGSEQYF,TRBD2,TRBJ2-7,TRBV27,.
TGCGCCAGCAGCTTAGGTAGCGCAGTCGGCGGTGGCTACACCTTC,CASSLGSAVGGGYTF,.,TRBJ1-2,TRBV5-1,.
TGTGCCAGCAGTGAGTTACAGGGTAATACGCAGTATTTT,CASSELQGNTQYF,.,TRBJ2-3,TRBV25-1,.
TGCGCCAGCAGCTTGGAGGGGCGGACCGGGGAGCTGTTTTTT,CASSLEGRTGELFF,.,TRBJ2-2,TRBV5-1,few
TGTGTCTGCAGAGGGGGCCCTAATGAAAAACTGTTTTTT,CVCRGGPNEKLFF,TRBD1,TRBJ1-4,TRBV6-5,.
TGTGCCAGCAGCCAAGGGGAGGGGGTCGTCCAGCATTTT,CASSQGEGVVQHF,.,TRBJ1-5,TRBV3-1/TRBV3-2,.
TGTGCCAGCACGAAGACAGGGGGCGATGAAAAACTGTTTTTT,CASTKTGGDEKLFF,TRBD1,TRBJ1-4,TRBV7-9,once
TGCGCCAGCAGCGTAGGACAGGGTGGACCAGATACGCAGTATTTT,CASSVGQGGPDTQYF,TRBD1,TRBJ2-3,TRBV5-1,.
TGTGCCAGTAGTTCCAACAGGGGGCGCATCTACGAGCAGTACTTC,CASSSNRGRIYEQYF,TRBD1,TRBJ2-7,TRBV19,.
TGTGCCAGTAGGCCTACAGGGAAGGGCGGCAATCAGCCCCAGCATTTT,CASRPTGKGGNQPQHF,.,TRBJ1-5,TRBV19,.
TGTGCCAGCTCACCCCGGGTGATAGCCACCTACGAGCAGTACTTC,CASSPRVIATYEQYF,.,TRBJ2-7,TRBV18,.
TGTGCCAGCAGCTCAGGGTACAATCAGCCCCAGCATTTT,CASSSGYNQPQHF,.,TRBJ1-5,TRBV7-8,.
TGTGCCAGCAGCGCTCAGGCCAGCAGGGGTAAGGAGCAGTTCTTC,CASSAQASRGKEQFF,.,TRBJ2-1,TRBV9,.
TGCGCCAGCAGCTTGGTACGACAGTTCCCTAACACCGGGGAGCTGTTTTTT,CASSLVRQFPNTGELFF,.,TRBJ2-2,TRBV5-1,.
TGTGCCAGCACCGACCCGGGCGGGGCTACCTACGAGCAGTACTTC,CASTDPGGATYEQYF,.,TRBJ2-7,TRBV28,.
TGTGCCAGTAGTATTTCCCATAGCAATCAGCCCCAGCATTTT,CASSISHSNQPQHF,.,TRBJ1-5,TRBV19,.
TGCGCCAGCAGCGTTGGGAGCTCGGGCACCGGGGAGCTGTTTTTT,CASSVGSSGTGELFF,.,TRBJ2-2,TRBV5-1,once
TGCGCCAGCAGCTTGGGGGCCGGGAGAGAGGGCTACACCTTC,CASSLGAGREGYTF,.,TRBJ1-2,TRBV5-1,.
TGTGCCAGCAGCAAAGCGCTTATGTTCGAACAGGGAGGGAATACGGGCGAGCAGTACTTC,CASSKALMFEQGGNTGEQYF,.,TRBJ2-7,TRBV21-1,.
TGCGGGGCGCACCTTAACTATGGCTACACCTTC,CGAHLNYGYTF,.,TRBJ1-2,TRBV20-1,few
TGTGCCAGCAGCCAAGCCGGCGGGACCTACGAGCAGTACTTC,CASSQAGGTYEQYF,.,TRBJ2-7,TRBV3-1/TRBV3-2,.
TGTGCCAGCAGCCTACGTCCAGGGCGAAACACCATATATTTT,CASSLRPGRNTIYF,.,TRBJ1-3,TRBV28,.
TGTGCCAGCTCGCGTTCCTATAATTCACCCCTCCACTTT,CASSRSYNSPLHF,.,TRBJ1-6,TRBV2,.
TGCGCCAGCAGCTCCTATTATAGCACAGATACGCAGTATTTT,CASSSYYSTDTQYF,.,TRBJ2-3,TRBV5-1,few
TGCGCCAGCAGCCAAGACCCCCTGAGCGGCCGGAGGACTGAAGCTTTCTTT,CASSQDPLSGRRTEAFF,.,TRBJ1-1,TRBV4-1,.
TGCAGTGCTAGTAGACAGGGAGCAACTAATGAAAAACTGTTTTTT,CSASRQGATNEKLFF,TRBD1,TRBJ1-4,TRBV20-1,.
TGCGCCAGCAGCTTGGGGCGGGGGTCGAACACTGAAGCTTTCTTT,CASSLGRGSNTEAFF,.,TRBJ1-1,TRBV5-1,.
TGTGCCAGCAGTGAATCGACAGGGGTCTCTGGAAACACCATATATTTT,CASSESTGVSGNTIYF,TRBD1,TRBJ1-3,TRBV6-1,.
TGTGCCAGCAGCCTCCGCGGACAGCTCTACGAGCAGTACTTC,CASSLRGQLYEQYF,.,TRBJ2-7,TRBV5-6,.
TGTGCCAGCCTAGAAAGTGGTAGAGAGACCCAGTACTTC,CASLESGRETQYF,.,TRBJ2-5,TRBV18,.
TGTGCCAGCTCACCACCTTCGGGAGATTACAATGAGCAGTTCTTC,CASSPPSGDYNEQFF,.,TRBJ2-1,TRBV18,.
TGTGCCAGCTCACCATGGGCTAGCGGGGGAGTGGATGAGCAGTTCTTC,CASSPWASGGVDEQFF,TRBD2,TRBJ2-1,TRBV18,.
TGTGCCAGCAGATGGGAACCGACAGGGGTGACTGAAGCTTTCTTT,CASRWEPTGVTEAFF,TRBD1,TRBJ1-1,TRBV6-5,.
TGTGCCAGCTCACCTTCGGGACAGGGCATTCACACCATATATTTT,CASSPSGQGIHTIYF,TRBD1,TRBJ1-3,TRBV18,once
TGTGCCAGCAGTGAAGTCGGGAGCTCCTACAATGAGCAGTTCTTC,CASSEVGSSYNEQFF,.,TRBJ2-1,TRBV2,.
TGTGCCAGTAGTATAGCTCAGGATCAGCCCCAGCATTTT,CASSIAQDQPQHF,.,TRBJ1-5,TRBV19,.
TGCACCAGCAGCCATCCCCAACAGGGGAACTATGGCTACACCTTC,CTSSHPQQGNYGYTF,.,TRBJ1-2,TRBV1,.
TGTGCCAGCAGTTTAGAGGTCGCGGGAGCGGGTGTAGCAGATACGCAGTATTTT,CASSLEVAGAGVADTQYF,TRBD2,TRBJ2-3,TRBV28,once
TGTGCCAGCAGCTACGGACAGACCTACGAGCAGTACTTC,CASSYGQTYEQYF,.,TRBJ2-7,TRBV11-2,once
TGTGCCAGCAGCTTAGCGGGCAGGGTGATGAACACCGGGGAGCTGTTTTTT,CASSLAGRVMNTGELFF,.,TRBJ2-2,TRBV7-2,.
TGTGCCACCAGTGGGGTCGGGAGCCTCGGGGCCAACGTCCTGACTTTC,CATSGVGSLGANVLTF,.,TRBJ2-6,TRBV24-1,once
TGTGCCAGCAGCCCCGGGGGGGGGCTTCCTGGAAACACCATATATTTT,CASSPGGGLPGNTIYF,.,TRBJ1-3,TRBV7-3,.
TGTGCCAGCAGCTCTCGGGACACCGGCCTCACAGATACGCAGTATTTT,CASSSRDTGLTDTQYF,.,TRBJ2-3,TRBV13,.
TGCGCCAGCAGCCCCTCAGACGCAGCAGGCTATGGCTACACCTTC,CASSPSDAAGYGYTF,.,TRBJ1-2,TRBV5-1,.
TGTGCCAGCAGGGGACAGGGCACAGATACGCAGTATTTT,CASRGQGTDTQYF,TRBD1,TRBJ2-3,TRBV7-9,.
TGTGCCAGCAGGGAACAGGGCTGGGAGACCCAGTACTTC,CASREQGWETQYF,.,TRBJ2-5,TRBV12-3/TRBV12-4,.